The TCR beta chain under discussion was sequenced for a study of blood T cell repertoires in COVID-19. Study-level information: The study drew acute and convalescent COVID-19 samples from the United States, Italy and Spain. The analysed material was cDNA or gDNA that came from T cells, B-cell-depleted T cells, or PBMCs.

Authors' methods: Amplification of reference gene primers was used by the study to estimate nucleated cell counts. Only in-frame clones appear in the TCRdb table, and some are missing; sequencing was by immunoSEQ multiplex PCR. D and trimming were read from the DNA, whereas the V and J calls and clone size are those reported in that table. The repertoire holds 150,000 to 200,000 clones, more than 75% seen once, with less than 20% in the top ten. Participants were aged about 18 to 89 years from roughly 26 US areas. Germline trimming cut 5 bases from V and 9 bases from J; bases unmatched to any gene: 11. This CDR3 is built from 16 residues. Germline assignment: CDR1 SNHLY and CDR2 FYNNEI.

The sample was PBMCs or T cells enriched from blood (not recorded which). The V call is TRBV2, the J call TRBJ2-1, with 12 nucleotides matching TRBD2. This sequence was found in a woman between 50 and 59 years old with acute COVID-19. The CDR3 DNA is TGTGCCAGCAGTCAACGGCCTAGCGGGGGGGCGGGTGAGCAGTTCTTC. Amino acid sequence: CASSQRPSGGAGEQFF.